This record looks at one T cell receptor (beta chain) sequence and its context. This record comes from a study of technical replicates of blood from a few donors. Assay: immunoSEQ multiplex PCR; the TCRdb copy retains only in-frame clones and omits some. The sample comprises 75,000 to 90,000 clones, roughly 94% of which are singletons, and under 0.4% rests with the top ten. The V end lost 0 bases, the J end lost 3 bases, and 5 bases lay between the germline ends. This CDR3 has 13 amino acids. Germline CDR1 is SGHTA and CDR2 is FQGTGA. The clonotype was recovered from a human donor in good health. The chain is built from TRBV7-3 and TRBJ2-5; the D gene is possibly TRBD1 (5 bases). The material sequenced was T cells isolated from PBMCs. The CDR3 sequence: CASSLTREETQYF. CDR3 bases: TGTGCCAGCAGCTTAACCAGGGAAGAGACCCAGTACTTC.